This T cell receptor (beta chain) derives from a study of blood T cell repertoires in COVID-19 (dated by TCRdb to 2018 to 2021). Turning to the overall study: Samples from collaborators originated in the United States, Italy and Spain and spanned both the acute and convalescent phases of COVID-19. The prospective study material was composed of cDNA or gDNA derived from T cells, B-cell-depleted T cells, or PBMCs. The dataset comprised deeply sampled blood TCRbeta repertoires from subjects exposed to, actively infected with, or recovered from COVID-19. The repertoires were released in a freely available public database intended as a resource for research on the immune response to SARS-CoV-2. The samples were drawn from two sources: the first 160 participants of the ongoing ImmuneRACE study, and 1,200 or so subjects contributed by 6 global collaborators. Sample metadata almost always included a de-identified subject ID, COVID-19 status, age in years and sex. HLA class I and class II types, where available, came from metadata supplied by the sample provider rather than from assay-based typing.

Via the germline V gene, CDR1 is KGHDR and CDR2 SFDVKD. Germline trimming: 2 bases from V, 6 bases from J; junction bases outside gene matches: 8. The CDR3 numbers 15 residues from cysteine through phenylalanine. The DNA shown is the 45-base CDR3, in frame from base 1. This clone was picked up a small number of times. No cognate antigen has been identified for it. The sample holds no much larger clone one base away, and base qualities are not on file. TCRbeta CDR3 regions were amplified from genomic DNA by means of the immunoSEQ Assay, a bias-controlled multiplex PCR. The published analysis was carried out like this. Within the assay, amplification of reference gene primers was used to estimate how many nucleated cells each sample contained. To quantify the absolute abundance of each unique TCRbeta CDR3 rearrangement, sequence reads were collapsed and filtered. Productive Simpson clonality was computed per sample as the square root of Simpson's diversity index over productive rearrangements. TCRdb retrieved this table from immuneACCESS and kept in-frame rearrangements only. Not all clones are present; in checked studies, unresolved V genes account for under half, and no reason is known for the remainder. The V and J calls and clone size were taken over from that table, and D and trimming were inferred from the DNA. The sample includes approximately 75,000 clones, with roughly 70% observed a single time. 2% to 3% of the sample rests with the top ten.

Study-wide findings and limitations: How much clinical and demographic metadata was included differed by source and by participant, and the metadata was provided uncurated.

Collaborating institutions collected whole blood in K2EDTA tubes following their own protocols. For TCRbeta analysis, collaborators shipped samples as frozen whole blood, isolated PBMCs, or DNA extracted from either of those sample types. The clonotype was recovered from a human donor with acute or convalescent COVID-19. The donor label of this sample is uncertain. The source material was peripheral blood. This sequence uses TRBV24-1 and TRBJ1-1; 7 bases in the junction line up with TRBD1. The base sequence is TGTGCCACCAGTGATTCGACAGGGATAATCGCTGAAGCTTTCTTT. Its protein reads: CATSDSTGIIAEAFF.